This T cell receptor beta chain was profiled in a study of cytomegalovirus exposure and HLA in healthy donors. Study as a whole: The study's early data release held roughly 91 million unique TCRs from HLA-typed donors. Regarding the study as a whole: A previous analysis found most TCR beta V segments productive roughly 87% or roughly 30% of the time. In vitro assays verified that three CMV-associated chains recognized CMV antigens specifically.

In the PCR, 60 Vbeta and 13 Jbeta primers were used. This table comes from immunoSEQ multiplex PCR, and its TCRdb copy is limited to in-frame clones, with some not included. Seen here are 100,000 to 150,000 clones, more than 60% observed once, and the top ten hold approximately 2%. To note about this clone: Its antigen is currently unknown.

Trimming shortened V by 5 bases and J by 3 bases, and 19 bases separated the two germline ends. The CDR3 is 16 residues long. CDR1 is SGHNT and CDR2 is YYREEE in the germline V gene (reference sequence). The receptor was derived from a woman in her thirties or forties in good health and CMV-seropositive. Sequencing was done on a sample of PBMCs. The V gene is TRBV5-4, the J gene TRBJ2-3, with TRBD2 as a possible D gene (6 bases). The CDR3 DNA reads TGTGCCAGCAGTGGGGGGACCATAAAGGGTACAGATACGCAGTATTTT. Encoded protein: CASSGGTIKGTDTQYF.